Listed below are T cell receptor beta chains from one sample, sequenced in a study of T cell responses to AZD1222 COVID-19 vaccine. TCRdb keeps only in-frame clones here, not all; method: immunoSEQ multiplex PCR. Of about 140,000 clones in the sample, 90% are singletons; the top ten hold 3.4%. Material: peripheral blood, obtained on day 0 of AZD1222 vaccination. The receptors originated from an adult in good health. Each CDR3 is given with its conserved first and last residue. The order of the fields is CDR3 protein, V gene, clone size. Some rows have no size entry. The others give once, few or many, or a class for an expanded clone.

cdr3_aa: CASSQDYGNEQFF
v_call: TRBV4-1
clone_size: NA

cdr3_aa: CATSREGTGNEQYF
v_call: TRBV15
clone_size: NA

cdr3_aa: CASSLSGSEKLFF
v_call: TRBV12-3/TRBV12-4
clone_size: NA

cdr3_aa: CAWSVTGRGMGQPQHF
v_call: TRBV30
clone_size: few

cdr3_aa: CASSQAGLAGAGVYEQYF
v_call: TRBV18
clone_size: once

cdr3_aa: CSASLGGSTDTQYF
v_call: TRBV20-1
clone_size: NA

cdr3_aa: CASSPLEGGPGTQYF
v_call: TRBV18
clone_size: NA

cdr3_aa: CASSLTRAPLHF
v_call: TRBV12-3/TRBV12-4
clone_size: NA

cdr3_aa: CASSSAGLAVDGWEQFF
v_call: TRBV5-1
clone_size: NA

cdr3_aa: CASSQGTGIPSNYGYTF
v_call: TRBV3-1/TRBV3-2
clone_size: NA

cdr3_aa: CAWSQGGMGTDTQYF
v_call: TRBV30
clone_size: NA

cdr3_aa: CASSAIRTGGSEETQYF
v_call: TRBV5-1
clone_size: NA

cdr3_aa: CASSVGAGNQPQHF
v_call: TRBV9
clone_size: NA

cdr3_aa: CASSPWEEGEQFF
v_call: TRBV3-1/TRBV3-2
clone_size: once

cdr3_aa: CSVASGRRYNEQFF
v_call: TRBV29-1
clone_size: few

cdr3_aa: CASSLNRGEVNQPQHF
v_call: TRBV27
clone_size: NA

cdr3_aa: CASSYPRGQGLGEQYF
v_call: TRBV7-2
clone_size: NA

cdr3_aa: CASSLSPGENNEQFF
v_call: TRBV4-1
clone_size: NA

cdr3_aa: CASSEGGRTGQPQHF
v_call: TRBV2
clone_size: NA

cdr3_aa: CASSRGGTGNTIYF
v_call: TRBV4-2
clone_size: NA

cdr3_aa: CASSLTTDTQYF
v_call: TRBV19
clone_size: NA

cdr3_aa: CASSLGPRSPEMNTEAFF
v_call: TRBV5-1
clone_size: NA

cdr3_aa: CSVEGLAGALITDTQYF
v_call: TRBV29-1
clone_size: few

cdr3_aa: CASSVANRGGEQYF
v_call: TRBV19
clone_size: NA

cdr3_aa: CASSLAPHQPQHF
v_call: TRBV5-4
clone_size: NA

cdr3_aa: CASSLDSRELGQPQHF
v_call: TRBV5-1
clone_size: NA

cdr3_aa: CASSRGDTGIDGYTF
v_call: TRBV7-2
clone_size: NA

cdr3_aa: CASSLDRAGELFF
v_call: TRBV12-3/TRBV12-4
clone_size: once

cdr3_aa: CASSLATTGGNEKLFF
v_call: TRBV5-1
clone_size: NA

cdr3_aa: CSASRIQVQPEAFF
v_call: TRBV20-1
clone_size: NA

cdr3_aa: CAISDPRQRDGYTF
v_call: TRBV10-3
clone_size: NA

cdr3_aa: CTSSQPWTVRKWCDTQYF
v_call: TRBV1
clone_size: NA

cdr3_aa: CASSHLKGTSNTGELFF
v_call: TRBV4-1
clone_size: NA

cdr3_aa: CASSLGEVQGAQPQHF
v_call: TRBV7-8
clone_size: NA

cdr3_aa: CASSLTDYEQYF
v_call: TRBV11-3
clone_size: NA

cdr3_aa: CATGQGEETQYF
v_call: TRBV19
clone_size: NA

cdr3_aa: CANLLGTGETAEAFF
v_call: TRBV2
clone_size: NA

cdr3_aa: CASSQWSGRAGETQYF
v_call: TRBV7-2
clone_size: NA

cdr3_aa: CASSRELGRNNQPQHF
v_call: TRBV4-1
clone_size: NA

cdr3_aa: CASSLSPSNEQFF
v_call: TRBV7-3
clone_size: NA